These 11 T cell receptor beta chains came from one sample sequenced in a study of T-cell reconstitution after alpha-beta-depleted transplantation in children. A TCRbeta library incorporating unique molecular identifiers was prepared. MiXCR, run by TCRdb on the PCR reads, gives a single entry per CDR3 protein. The table lists approximately 400,000 distinct CDR3 sequences, 9.5% to 13% of them singletons, with nearly 5.5% in the top ten. Source: PBMCs from the stem cell graft donor, taken from the stem cell graft. The origin of the receptors is a human donor who donated a stem cell graft to a child with acute myeloid leukemia.

This chain uses TRBV5-6 with TRBJ2-7; D could derive from TRBD1 or TRBD2 (5 bases each). This CDR3 is 12 amino acids long. Looked up from germline, CDR1 is SGHDT and CDR2 is YYEEEE. V shed 4 bases and J shed 3 bases, with 8 bases lying between them. CDR3 DNA: TGTGCCAGCAGCGTGGGGGTCTACGAGCAGTACTTC. Its protein product is CASSVGVYEQYF.

This clonotype has more than one count but fewer than ten. The CDR3 nucleotides read TGTGCCAGCAGCGTAGCGGGTGAGAATGAGCAGTTCTTC. This codes for CASSVAGENEQFF. This chain uses TRBV9 with TRBJ2-1; D remains ambiguous. CDR3 length: 13 residues. Germline CDR1 reads SGDLS; CDR2 reads YYNGEE. Trimming pared 0 bases from V and 7 bases from J, leaving 8 bases between.

The chain is built from TRBV6-6 and TRBJ1-2; weak D call: TRBD1 (6 bases). Germline-derived CDR1 and CDR2 are MNHNY and SVGAGI (reference sequence). V lost 4 bases, J lost 5 bases, and 11 bases lay in between. The CDR3 extends over 13 amino acids. CDR3 sequence (DNA): TGTGCCAGCAGTTTCCCAGGGGAATATGGCTACACCTTC. This encodes CASSFPGEYGYTF.

In its sample, this clonotype was seen a few times. V and J are TRBV29-1 and TRBJ1-2; no clear D. Trimming removed 4 bases at V and 6 bases at J, with 15 bases between. The germline CDR1 and CDR2 sequences are SQVTM and ANQGSEA. The CDR3 is made up of 13 amino acids. Written as DNA, the CDR3 is TGCAGCGTTGTGGTGGCTTGGGGAAATGGCTACACCTTC. This codes for CSVVVAWGNGYTF.

This clonotype was observed a few times. The chain recombines TRBV5-1 with TRBJ2-1; 10 bases match TRBD2. Germline V gene lookup returns CDR1 SGHRS and CDR2 YFSETQ. V lost 4 bases and J lost 2; bases outside the gene matches: 6. This CDR3 is 16 amino acids long. The CDR3 region has the DNA TGCGCCAGCAGCGGCTTACTAGCGGGGCCCTACAATGAGCAGTTCTTC. Amino acid sequence: CASSGLLAGPYNEQFF.

The chain employs TRBV5-1 and TRBJ1-1; 7 bases line up with TRBD1. This CDR3 contains 14 residues. The J segment lost 10 bases and the V segment lost 5 bases, leaving 14 bases of the junction unmatched. CDR1 and CDR2 from the germline V gene are SGHRS and YFSETQ. CDR3 in amino acids: CASRPPGQTFGAFF. Here the CDR3 DNA reads TGCGCCAGCAGACCGCCGGGACAGACATTTGGAGCTTTCTTT.

This clonotype occurred many times. V usage is TRBV2 and J usage is TRBJ2-1; TRBD1 agrees at 8 bases. Germline CDR1 is SNHLY and CDR2 is FYNNEI. This CDR3 is built from 14 residues. V was clipped by 7 bases and J by 2 bases; unmatched bases: 4. CDR3 amino acids: CASTGQGTYNEQFF. The CDR3 DNA reads TGTGCCAGCACTGGACAGGGCACCTACAATGAGCAGTTCTTC.

Only a few counts were recorded for this clonotype. V is TRBV5-1 and J is TRBJ2-2; 8 bases align to TRBD1. V shed 1 base, J shed 4 bases, and the junction held 6 bases outside the gene matches. The CDR3 runs to 16 residues. The germline gives CDR1 SGHRS, CDR2 YFSETQ. The CDR3 sequence: CASSLYGQGATGELFF. CDR3 in DNA: TGCGCCAGCAGCTTGTATGGGCAGGGGGCCACCGGGGAGCTGTTTTTT.

J is TRBJ2-3 and V is TRBV23-1, with 10 nucleotides matching TRBD2. TRBV23-1 is an ORF; its function is uncertain. J was trimmed by 2 bases and V by 7 bases; bases with no gene match: 9. This CDR3 contains 16 residues. CDR3 coding DNA: TGCGCCAGCAATATTCGGACTAGCGGACACACAGATACGCAGTATTTT. This codes for CASNIRTSGHTDTQYF.

The chain is built from TRBV2 and TRBJ2-5; unclear D gene. The CDR3 is made up of 12 amino acids. V gave up 8 bases and J gave up 5 bases, with 12 bases separating them. Looked up from germline, CDR1 is SNHLY and CDR2 is FYNNEI. For the CDR3, the DNA is TGTGCCAGCGCGAGGCTTTTGGAGACCCAGTACTTC. It yields the protein CASARLLETQYF.

Worth noting for this clonotype: A much more abundant neighbour one base away suggests this may be a read error. CDR3: CASSERIGIAEKLFF. The CDR3 DNA sequence: TGTGCCAGCAGTGAAAGGATAGGGATCGCTGAAAAACTGTTTTTT. The chain carries TRBV12-3 or TRBV12-4 and TRBJ1-4; no definite D call. Between the trimmed V and J ends, which lost 5 bases and 7 bases, there was a span of 17 bases. The CDR3 is 15 residues long.